This T cell receptor (beta chain) is from a study of cytomegalovirus exposure and HLA in healthy donors. Unrecorded immune exposures were likely, despite nominal health at sampling. It was with 60 Vbeta and 13 Jbeta primers that the PCR ran. The protocol was immunoSEQ multiplex PCR, while the TCRdb copy is restricted to in-frame clones and leaves out a portion. The table has 170,000 or so clones, under 80% seen once. Germline V lookup: CDR1 LNHDA, CDR2 SQIVND (reference sequence). This CDR3 is built from 16 residues. Trimming left V 1 base short and J 0 bases short, with 10 bases between. This clonotype originated in a woman aged 45-65 years in good health and CMV-seropositive. The chain recombines TRBV19 with TRBJ1-5, with D possibly TRBD1 on 6 matching bases. The sample was PBMCs. CDR3 loop: CASSIGQVFSNQPQHF. The CDR3 region has the DNA TGTGCCAGTAGTATAGGACAGGTCTTTAGCAATCAGCCCCAGCATTTT.